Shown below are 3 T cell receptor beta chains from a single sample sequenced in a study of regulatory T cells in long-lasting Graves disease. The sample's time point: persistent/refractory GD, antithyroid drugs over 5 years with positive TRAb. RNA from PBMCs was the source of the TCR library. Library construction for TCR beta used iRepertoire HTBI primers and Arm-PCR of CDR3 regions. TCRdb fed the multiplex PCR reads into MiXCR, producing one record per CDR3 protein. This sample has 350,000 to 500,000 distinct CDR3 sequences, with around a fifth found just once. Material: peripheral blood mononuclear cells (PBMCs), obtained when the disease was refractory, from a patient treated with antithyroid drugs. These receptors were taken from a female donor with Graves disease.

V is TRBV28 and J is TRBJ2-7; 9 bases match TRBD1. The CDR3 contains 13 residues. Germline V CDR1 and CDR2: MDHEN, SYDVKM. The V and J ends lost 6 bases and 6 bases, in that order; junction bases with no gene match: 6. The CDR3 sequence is CASRLGTGREQYF. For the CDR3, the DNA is TGTGCCAGCAGACTCGGGACAGGGCGCGAGCAGTACTTC.

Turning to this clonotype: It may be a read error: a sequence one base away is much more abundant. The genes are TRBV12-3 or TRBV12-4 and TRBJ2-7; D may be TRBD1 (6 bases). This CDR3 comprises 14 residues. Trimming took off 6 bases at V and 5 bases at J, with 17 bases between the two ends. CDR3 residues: CASSPGTREHEQYF. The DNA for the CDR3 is TGTGCCAGCAGCCCCGGGACAAGAGAGCACGAGCAGTACTTC.

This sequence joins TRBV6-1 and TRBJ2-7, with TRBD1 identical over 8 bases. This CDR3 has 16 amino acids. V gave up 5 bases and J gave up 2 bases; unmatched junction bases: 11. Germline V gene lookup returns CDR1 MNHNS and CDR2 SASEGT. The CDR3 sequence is CASSTVPGQDPYEQYF. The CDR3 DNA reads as TGTGCCAGCAGTACTGTCCCGGGACAGGACCCCTACGAGCAGTACTTC.